The rows below give T cell receptor beta chains drawn from one sample of a study of CD8+CD57+ T cells in acquired aplastic anemia. From the reads, TCRdb called clonotypes with MiXCR, one entry per CDR3 protein. The sample carries under 500,000 distinct CDR3 sequences, around a third recorded once. The sample was sorted CD4+, CD8+, or CD8+CD57+ T cells (not recorded which) from PBMCs. All receptors derive from a human donor with aplastic anemia. Both conserved end residues are part of each CDR3. Fields, in order: clone size, J gene, D gene, V gene, CDR3 protein, CDR3 DNA. A D gene is named only where the DNA matches it firmly. A clone size is listed for some rows: how often the clone was seen (once, few, many), or a class if it is expanded.

size: -
J: TRBJ2-5
D: TRBD2
V: TRBV20-1
CDR3: CSARGSSGNMETQYF
DNA: TGCAGTGCTAGAGGGTCTAGCGGAAATATGGAGACCCAGTACTTC

size: once
J: TRBJ1-5
D: -
V: TRBV6-1
CDR3: CACGLNNQPQHF
DNA: TGTGCCTGCGGCTTAAACAATCAGCCCCAGCATTTT

size: many
J: TRBJ2-1
D: -
V: TRBV7-8
CDR3: CASSLDSGNEQFF
DNA: TGTGCCAGCAGCTTAGACTCGGGGAATGAGCAGTTCTTC

size: -
J: TRBJ2-7
D: -
V: TRBV11-2
CDR3: CASSLVSQLHSYEQYF
DNA: TGTGCCAGCAGCTTGGTTTCACAGCTACACTCCTACGAGCAGTACTTC

size: -
J: TRBJ2-7
D: -
V: TRBV20-1
CDR3: CSARVGGLYERYF
DNA: TGCAGTGCTAGAGTGGGGGGCCTCTACGAGCGGTACTTC

size: many
J: TRBJ2-7
D: TRBD2
V: TRBV20-1
CDR3: CSASSSSGTHEQYF
DNA: TGCAGTGCTAGTTCTTCTAGCGGGACTCACGAGCAGTACTTC

size: -
J: TRBJ2-1
D: -
V: TRBV5-1
CDR3: CASSLVQDGDEQFF
DNA: TGCGCCAGCAGCTTGGTACAGGATGGCGATGAGCAGTTCTTC

size: few
J: TRBJ1-2
D: TRBD1
V: TRBV6-5
CDR3: CASSYSGNRGSGYTF
DNA: TGTGCCAGCAGTTATAGTGGAAACAGGGGATCTGGCTACACCTTC

size: many
J: TRBJ1-6
D: -
V: TRBV15
CDR3: CATSRDFGSKGNSPLHF
DNA: TGTGCCACCAGCAGAGATTTCGGGTCTAAGGGCAATTCACCCCTCCACTTT

size: -
J: TRBJ1-1
D: -
V: TRBV12-3/TRBV12-4
CDR3: CASRLWVENTEAFF
DNA: TGTGCCAGCCGGCTTTGGGTGGAGAACACTGAAGCTTTCTTT

size: few
J: TRBJ2-1
D: TRBD1
V: TRBV4-3
CDR3: CASSQEFGTGDNEQFF
DNA: TGCGCCAGCAGCCAAGAATTCGGGACAGGGGACAATGAGCAGTTCTTC